This TCR beta chain is drawn from a study of technical replicates of blood from a handful of donors. This CDR3 spans 13 amino acids. The germline V gene encodes CDR1 MNHNS and CDR2 SASEGT. Trimming cost V 2 bases and J 5 bases, with 4 bases left between them. Repertoires were generated with immunoSEQ multiplex PCR, while TCRdb's copy carries only in-frame clones and drops some. The data hold around 61,000 clones, with around 97% observed a single time. This clonotype was obtained from a human donor in good health. The sample consisted of T cells isolated from PBMCs. V is TRBV6-1 and J is TRBJ1-6, with unresolved D. Here the CDR3 DNA reads TGTGCCAGCAGTGAACAGGATAATTCACCCCTCCACTTT. Its translation is CASSEQDNSPLHF.